The 3 T cell receptor beta chains in this list originate from one sample, sequenced in a study of cytomegalovirus exposure and HLA in healthy donors. Libraries were prepared by immunoSEQ multiplex PCR; TCRdb keeps only in-frame clonotypes and omits some of them. The repertoire holds some 240,000 clones, with approximately 84% as singletons. The sequenced sample was PBMCs. The receptors stem from a woman aged 25 to 45 in good health and CMV-seropositive.

In DNA form, the CDR3 reads TGTGCCAGCAGCCCCTCGCCTACCACAGATACGCAGTATTTT. It yields the protein CASSPSPTTDTQYF. The chain carries TRBV5-4 and TRBJ2-3; D gene ambiguous. CDR1 and CDR2 from the germline V gene are SGHNT and YYREEE (reference sequence). Trimming took 4 bases from V and 2 from J, leaving 11 bases between them. This CDR3 is built from 14 residues.

This chain joins TRBV7-3 and TRBJ2-1, with 10 bases identical to TRBD2. J gave up 6 bases and V 2 bases, and 7 bases lay outside the gene matches. Germline V gene data show CDR1 as SGHTA and CDR2 as FQGTGA. This CDR3 comprises 16 residues. This chain's CDR3 is CASSLYPSGSSNEQFF. The CDR3, as DNA: TGTGCCAGCAGCTTATACCCTAGCGGGAGTTCCAATGAGCAGTTCTTC.

The count of this clone is one. The chain combines TRBV25-1 with TRBJ1-3; no reliable D call. V lost 1 base and J lost 0, with 10 bases in between. The germline V gene has CDR1 MGHDK and CDR2 SYGVNS. CDR3 size: 16 residues. CDR3 residues: CASSEFGSYSGNTIYF. CDR3 coding DNA: TGTGCCAGCAGTGAATTTGGGAGCTACTCTGGAAACACCATATATTTT.